This T cell receptor beta chain stems from a study of control samples from healthy donors and cancer patients. V lost 5 bases to trimming and J lost 7 bases; unmatched junction nucleotides: 10. CDR1 MGHDK and CDR2 SYGVNS come from the germline V gene. The CDR3 has 15 residues. The method was immunoSEQ multiplex PCR; TCRdb's version includes in-frame clones alone and lacks a portion of them. The table shows 85,000 to 90,000 clones, with around nine tenths occurring only once. The sample was blood. V and J are TRBV25-1 and TRBJ1-2; 10 bases map to TRBD1. The clonotype originates from a man aged 30-40 years in good health. This CDR3 is CASSPSGDRGGGYTF. The CDR3, as DNA: TGTGCCAGCAGTCCGTCCGGGGACAGGGGAGGTGGCTACACCTTC.